Listed below are T cell receptor beta chains from one sample, sequenced in a study of T cells after yellow fever vaccination. One entry per CDR3 protein, called by TCRdb with MiXCR from the 5' RACE reads. The sample contains 300,000 or so distinct CDR3 sequences, 7.5% to 9.5% of which appear only once. The specimen was CD4+ T cells sorted from PBMCs, collected 5 days after the yellow fever booster vaccination. The source of these receptors is a man between 18 and 29 years old who received the YFV17D yellow fever vaccine. Both conserved end residues are part of each CDR3. Each record gives: D gene, J gene, V gene, clone size, CDR3 protein, CDR3 DNA. A D gene is named only where the DNA matches it firmly. Clone size, where shown, is once, few, many, or a class for clones that have expanded.

d_gene: TRBD2; j_gene: TRBJ2-5; v_gene: TRBV4-1; abundance: many; CDR3aa: CASSQEGRAETQYF; CDR3nt: TGCGCCAGCAGCCAAGAAGGGAGGGCAGAGACCCAGTACTTC
d_gene: TRBD1; j_gene: TRBJ2-5; v_gene: TRBV24-1; abundance: few; CDR3aa: CATSRAGGETQYF; CDR3nt: TGTGCCACCAGCAGAGCAGGGGGAGAGACCCAGTACTTC
d_gene: NA; j_gene: TRBJ2-5; v_gene: TRBV7-2; abundance: few; CDR3aa: CASSLLIGFQETQYF; CDR3nt: TGTGCCAGCAGCTTATTGATCGGCTTCCAAGAGACCCAGTACTTC
d_gene: NA; j_gene: TRBJ1-2; v_gene: TRBV4-3; abundance: many; CDR3aa: CASSPRQQRGYGYTF; CDR3nt: TGCGCCAGCAGCCCGCGACAGCAGAGAGGCTATGGCTACACCTTC
d_gene: NA; j_gene: TRBJ1-6; v_gene: TRBV7-9; abundance: many; CDR3aa: CASSPGSGSSYNSPLHF; CDR3nt: TGTGCCAGCAGCCCAGGGTCAGGGAGCTCCTATAATTCACCCCTCCACTTT
d_gene: TRBD1; j_gene: TRBJ1-1; v_gene: TRBV7-2; abundance: many; CDR3aa: CASSLTGGGTEAFF; CDR3nt: TGTGCCAGCAGCTTGACAGGGGGCGGCACTGAAGCTTTCTTT
d_gene: NA; j_gene: TRBJ1-6; v_gene: TRBV11-2; abundance: NA; CDR3aa: CASSHPPGTGNSPLHF; CDR3nt: TGTGCCAGCAGCCACCCCCCAGGGACCGGTAATTCACCCCTCCACTTT
d_gene: NA; j_gene: TRBJ2-1; v_gene: TRBV19; abundance: NA; CDR3aa: CASSIFSGDDEQFF; CDR3nt: TGTGCCAGTAGTATTTTCTCAGGGGACGATGAGCAGTTCTTC
d_gene: NA; j_gene: TRBJ1-5; v_gene: TRBV6-2/TRBV6-3; abundance: few; CDR3aa: CASGERYSNQPQHF; CDR3nt: TGTGCCAGCGGGGAGCGATATAGCAATCAGCCCCAGCATTTT
d_gene: NA; j_gene: TRBJ1-2; v_gene: TRBV4-3; abundance: few; CDR3aa: CASSQEVRPEGYTF; CDR3nt: TGCGCCAGCAGCCAAGAGGTACGGCCTGAGGGCTACACCTTC
d_gene: TRBD1; j_gene: TRBJ2-2; v_gene: TRBV6-5; abundance: few; CDR3aa: CASSYWTGNTGELFF; CDR3nt: TGTGCCAGCAGTTACTGGACAGGGAACACCGGGGAGCTGTTTTTT
d_gene: NA; j_gene: TRBJ1-1; v_gene: TRBV5-1; abundance: few; CDR3aa: CASTLGGMNTEAFF; CDR3nt: TGCGCCAGCACCCTGGGGGGGATGAACACTGAAGCTTTCTTT
d_gene: TRBD2; j_gene: TRBJ2-1; v_gene: TRBV27; abundance: NA; CDR3aa: CASSLRSGGTLSYNEQFF; CDR3nt: TGTGCCAGCAGTTTACGTAGCGGGGGGACCCTCTCCTACAATGAGCAGTTCTTC
d_gene: TRBD1; j_gene: TRBJ2-7; v_gene: TRBV6-6; abundance: few; CDR3aa: CASSQGVLEQYF; CDR3nt: TGTGCCAGCAGTCAGGGGGTCCTCGAGCAGTACTTC
d_gene: NA; j_gene: TRBJ1-6; v_gene: TRBV2; abundance: many; CDR3aa: CASSPLAGNSPLHF; CDR3nt: TGTGCCAGCAGCCCCCTGGCCGGGAATTCACCCCTCCACTTT
d_gene: NA; j_gene: TRBJ2-2; v_gene: TRBV12-3/TRBV12-4; abundance: many; CDR3aa: CASKWGHDTGELFF; CDR3nt: TGTGCCAGCAAATGGGGTCACGACACCGGGGAGCTGTTTTTT